This TCR beta chain is drawn from a study of cytomegalovirus exposure and HLA in healthy donors. The CDR3 sequence is 15 residues long. Germline trimming cut 4 bases from V and 6 bases from J; bases unmatched to any gene: 6. Germline CDR1 SGHRS, CDR2 YFSETQ. Study-wide findings and caveats: Cytomegalovirus association was listed for around 180 TCR beta chains.

Profiled with immunoSEQ multiplex PCR; TCRdb holds only in-frame clones, not every one. Among roughly 100,000 clones, about 88% were seen once, and the ten largest hold about 2%. Details on this clone: The antigen is undetermined.

This receptor was taken from a woman younger than 30 in good health and CMV-seropositive. Sequencing was performed on PBMCs. The J gene is TRBJ2-2, the V gene TRBV5-1; 10 bases match TRBD1. The CDR3 sequence is CASSVRQGAAGELFF. CDR3 in DNA: TGCGCCAGCAGCGTCCGACAGGGGGCGGCCGGGGAGCTGTTTTTT.